The 32 T cell receptor beta chains reported below all come from one sample, sequenced in a study of brain T cells in children with intractable seizures. TCRdb's table, derived via immunoSEQ multiplex PCR, lists solely in-frame clones and lacks some. This sample has 300,000 to 400,000 clones, with 93% found just once. Time point indicated: blood from clinic visit 5 months post-surgery; TSC patient then seizure free. Sequencing used peripheral blood, obtained 5 to 6 months after surgery. The receptors were gathered from a boy in the first two years of life with tuberous sclerosis and intractable seizures.

The J gene is TRBJ2-7, the V gene TRBV20-1; TRBD1 matches at 7 bases. Germline lookup yields CDR1 DFQATT and CDR2 SNEGSKA (reference sequence). The CDR3 runs 11 residues. Written as DNA, the CDR3 is TGCAGCCAGACAGGGCCCTACGAGCAGTACTTC. Translating it yields CSQTGPYEQYF.

The chain links TRBV7-9 to TRBJ1-6; 8 bases agree with TRBD1. Germline assignment: CDR1 SEHNR and CDR2 FQNEAQ (reference sequence). V lost 0 bases and J lost 6; bases outside the gene matches: 1. This CDR3 spans 15 amino acids. In DNA form, the CDR3 reads TGTGCCAGCAGCTTAGCCGGGACAGGTAATTCACCCCTCCACTTT. It translates to CASSLAGTGNSPLHF.

V is TRBV7-8 and J is TRBJ1-2; TRBD1 agrees at 7 bases. Germline V CDR1 and CDR2: SGHVS, FQNEAQ. V lost 4 bases to trimming and J lost 8 bases; unmatched junction nucleotides: 7. The CDR3 is 13 residues long. CDR3 amino acids: CASSSRQGSGYTF. The CDR3 bases are TGTGCCAGCAGCTCCCGACAGGGCAGCGGCTACACCTTC.

V and J are TRBV7-3 and TRBJ2-7, with a tentative D call TRBD2 (6 bases). Germline assignment: CDR1 SGHTA and CDR2 FQGTGA. V was pared by 5 bases and J by 7 bases, with 15 bases between. This CDR3 is 13 amino acids long. The CDR3 DNA reads TGTGCCAGCAGCGATGACGCGGGGATAGAGCAGTACTTC. Amino acid sequence: CASSDDAGIEQYF.

The chain uses TRBV7-9 and TRBJ1-2; no definite D call. Germline assignment: CDR1 SEHNR and CDR2 FQNEAQ (reference sequence). The CDR3 consists of 14 residues. V was trimmed by 1 base and J by 3 bases, leaving 9 bases between them. The CDR3 bases are TGTGCCAGCAGCTTAGAGGTGATATACTATGGCTACACCTTC. This sequence encodes CASSLEVIYYGYTF.

The genes are TRBV19 and TRBJ1-5, with D unclear. This CDR3 contains 14 residues. V was clipped by 4 bases and J by 6 bases, with 13 bases between them. CDR1 LNHDA and CDR2 SQIVND come from the germline V gene (reference sequence). The CDR3 sequence: CASSRGSGFQPQHF. CDR3 coding DNA: TGTGCCAGTAGTAGAGGGAGCGGGTTTCAGCCCCAGCATTTT.

The rearrangement joins TRBV11-3 to TRBJ2-1; D unresolved. Per the germline V gene, CDR1 is SGHNT and CDR2 is YENEEA. There are 12 residues in the CDR3. V was trimmed by 3 bases and J by 6 bases, leaving 6 bases between them. CDR3 residues: CASSFKSNEQFF. The CDR3 DNA reads as TGTGCCAGCAGCTTTAAGTCCAATGAGCAGTTCTTC.

V and J are TRBV2 and TRBJ1-2; D not resolved. Looked up from germline, CDR1 is SNHLY and CDR2 is FYNNEI. The CDR3 spans 12 residues. Trimming left V 5 bases short and J 4 bases short, with 8 bases between. CDR3 nucleotides: TGTGCCAGCAGTTCCGGGCCCTATGGCTACACCTTC. Protein: CASSSGPYGYTF.

The J gene is TRBJ2-5, the V gene TRBV7-9, with TRBD1 as a possible D gene (6 bases). From germline, CDR1 is SEHNR and CDR2 FQNEAQ (reference sequence). Trimming cost V 5 bases and J 4 bases, with 14 bases left between them. This CDR3 contains 14 residues. As DNA, the CDR3 is TGTGCCAGCAGCCTCCGGGACAAGCGAGAGACCCAGTACTTC. Its protein is CASSLRDKRETQYF.

The chain recombines TRBV6-1 with TRBJ2-5; maybe TRBD2 (6 bases). The CDR3 loop spans 15 amino acids. Germline lookup yields CDR1 MNHNS and CDR2 SASEGT. Trimming stripped 0 bases from V and 5 bases from J, with 13 bases between. CDR3 DNA sequence: TGTGCCAGCAGTGAAGCGCTTCTGGACTACGAGACCCAGTACTTC. Translation gives CASSEALLDYETQYF.

The chain recombines TRBV7-6 with TRBJ2-5; 9 positions agree with TRBD1. Germline V gives CDR1 SGHVS, CDR2 FNYEAQ. This CDR3 comprises 16 residues. The junction had 9 bases not matched to a gene; V was cut back by 5 bases and J by 2 bases. This CDR3 is CASSQGVGTGQETQYF. CDR3 DNA sequence: TGTGCCAGCAGCCAAGGGGTCGGGACAGGGCAAGAGACCCAGTACTTC.

The chain uses TRBV29-1 and TRBJ1-2; D is ambiguous. CDR1 is SQVTM, CDR2 ANQGSEA, per germline. The CDR3 consists of 16 residues. Deletions cut 0 bases from V and 2 bases from J, with 16 bases between. CDR3 protein: CSVEDDTDVSNYGYTF. The CDR3 bases are TGCAGCGTTGAAGATGATACGGACGTGTCCAACTATGGCTACACCTTC.

This clone has only a few counts. The V gene is TRBV18, the J gene TRBJ1-5; a weak D match, TRBD1 (5 bases). Trimming removed 3 bases at V and 5 bases at J, with 14 bases between. CDR3 length equals 15 residues. The germline V gene has CDR1 KGHSH and CDR2 LQKENI. For the CDR3, the DNA is TGTGCCAGCTCACCGTACCGGGACGGTCATCAGCCCCAGCATTTT. Protein product: CASSPYRDGHQPQHF.

The V gene is TRBV6-5, the J gene TRBJ2-7; TRBD1 agrees at 7 bases. Unmatched junction bases numbered 11, after V lost 4 bases and J lost 5 bases. The germline V gene encodes CDR1 MNHEY and CDR2 SVGAGI. The CDR3 runs 15 residues. CDR3 sequence (DNA): TGTGCCAGCAGTTTTTTGATCCGGGACAGCCACGAGCAGTACTTC. Its protein product is CASSFLIRDSHEQYF.

The gene calls are TRBV12-2 and TRBJ2-1. TRBV12-2 is listed as a pseudogene. This CDR3 is built from 14 residues. The CDR3 reads CASRLGCLYNEQFF. CDR3 sequence (DNA): TGTGCAAGTCGCTTAGGATGCCTCTACAATGAGCAGTTCTTC.

This chain links TRBV4-1 with TRBJ2-7; 11 bases fit TRBD2. The CDR3 covers 19 residues. V dropped 0 bases and J dropped 2; count of bases not matched to a gene: 12. Germline loops: CDR1 MGHRA, CDR2 YSYEKL. The CDR3 is CASSQDRGQVSGRAYEQYF. The CDR3 DNA reads as TGCGCCAGCAGCCAAGATAGGGGACAGGTTAGCGGGAGGGCCTACGAGCAGTACTTC.

The V call is TRBV12-3 or TRBV12-4, the J call TRBJ2-3; D is possibly TRBD1 (6 bases). The CDR3 runs to 13 residues. The ends were cut back, 7 bases at V and 6 bases at J, with 14 bases in the middle. The CDR3 is CASTWGLADTQYF. CDR3 DNA sequence: TGTGCCAGCACCTGGGGGCTCGCGGATACGCAGTATTTT.

This clone was seen just once. The chain combines TRBV6-4 with TRBJ2-7, with TRBD2 matching 11 bases. Germline V CDR1 and CDR2: MRHNA, SNTAGT. This CDR3 comprises 17 residues. Germline trimming cut 0 bases from V and 7 bases from J; bases unmatched to any gene: 11. CDR3: CASSDSVASGRPGEQYF. CDR3 sequence (DNA): TGTGCCAGCAGTGACTCGGTGGCTAGCGGGAGGCCCGGGGAGCAGTACTTC.

The V gene is TRBV6-6, the J gene TRBJ1-2; D is uncertain. The CDR3 covers 13 residues. V lost 5 bases to trimming and J lost 2 bases, with 9 bases between them. CDR1 is MNHNY and CDR2 is SVGAGI in the germline V gene (reference sequence). DNA for the CDR3: TGTGCCAGCAGTGGACTACCCAACTATGGCTACACCTTC. Protein product: CASSGLPNYGYTF.

The chain uses TRBV9 and TRBJ2-7; TRBD2 matches at 13 bases. V lost 3 bases to trimming and J lost 2 bases; unmatched junction nucleotides: 8. This CDR3 spans 17 amino acids. Germline CDR1 and CDR2: SGDLS and YYNGEE. The CDR3 DNA sequence: TGTGCCAGCAGCGCCGGGCGACTAGCGGGGGGCCCCTACGAGCAGTACTTC. Translating gives CASSAGRLAGGPYEQYF. The full variable domain, its missing parts supplied by reference TRBV9 and TRBJ2-7, is DSGVTQTPKHLITATGQRVTLRCSPRSGDLSVYWYQQSLDQGLQFLIQYYNGEERAKGNILERFSAQQFPDLHSELNLSSLELGDSALYFCASSAGRLAGGPYEQYFGPGTRLTVT.

The chain is built from TRBV25-1 and TRBJ2-2; D not certain. The V end was cut by 5 bases, the J end by 4 bases, with 11 bases between. Germline CDR1 and CDR2: MGHDK and SYGVNS. The CDR3 spans 14 residues. CDR3: CASSPRVFTGELFF. As DNA, the CDR3 is TGTGCCAGCAGTCCACGGGTCTTCACCGGGGAGCTGTTTTTT.

V gene TRBV6-5 combines with J gene TRBJ1-1; the D is unclear. The CDR3 has 14 amino acids. V lost 8 bases to trimming and J lost 0 bases, with 13 bases between them. Germline CDR1 is MNHEY and CDR2 is SVGAGI. The CDR3, as DNA: TGTGCCAGCCGCGCAGAGTTCTTGAACACTGAAGCTTTCTTT. This translates into CASRAEFLNTEAFF.

V gene TRBV12-3 or TRBV12-4 combines with J gene TRBJ1-5; unclear D gene. The CDR3 has 12 amino acids. Trimming pared 4 bases from V and 3 bases from J, leaving 4 bases between. The CDR3 spells CASSSHNQPQHF. DNA for the CDR3: TGTGCCAGCAGTTCCCACAATCAGCCCCAGCATTTT.

The chain combines TRBV30 with TRBJ1-6; D is ambiguous. V lost 3 bases to trimming and J lost 14 bases, with 14 bases between them. This CDR3 has 12 residues. CDR1 and CDR2 (germline): GTSNPN, SVGIG (reference sequence). CDR3 nucleotide sequence: TGTGCCTGGAGCCTAGGATCCCCGGCCCTCCACTTT. It translates to CAWSLGSPALHF.

The genes are TRBV30 and TRBJ2-7; possibly TRBD1 or TRBD2 for D (5 bases each). Germline V gene lookup returns CDR1 GTSNPN and CDR2 SVGIG (reference sequence). Trimming left V 5 bases short and J 13 bases short, with 24 bases between. The CDR3 is 13 residues long. DNA for the CDR3: TGTGCCTGGGCCACCCCCGGGACCGCGTCTTGCTACTTC. Protein product: CAWATPGTASCYF.

The chain combines TRBV27 with TRBJ2-7, with 13 bases identical to TRBD2. This CDR3 comprises 14 residues. Trimming cost V 5 bases and J 3 bases; bases outside gene matches: 1. The germline gives CDR1 MNHEY, CDR2 SMNVEV (reference sequence). The CDR3 DNA sequence: TGTGCCAGCAGTACTAGCGGGGGGGGCTACGAGCAGTACTTC. This sequence encodes CASSTSGGGYEQYF.

CDR3 residues: CASSHTGGELSYEQYF. In DNA, the CDR3 is TGTGCCAGCAGCCACACAGGGGGCGAACTTTCCTACGAGCAGTACTTC. J is TRBJ2-7 and V is TRBV6-2 or TRBV6-3; 9 positions agree with TRBD1. The germline V gene encodes CDR1 MNHEY and CDR2 SVGEGT. The CDR3 has 16 amino acids. With 6 bases clipped from V and 1 base from J, the junction kept 10 bases outside the gene matches.

This CDR3 is CASSYEGTTGEQYF. The CDR3 DNA follows: TGTGCCAGCAGCTACGAGGGGACAACCGGGGAGCAGTACTTC. V and J are TRBV11-2 and TRBJ2-7; a weak D match, TRBD1 (6 bases). V lost 4 bases and J 7 bases, leaving 17 bases between the germline ends. The length of the CDR3 is 14 residues. Germline V lookup: CDR1 SGHAT, CDR2 FQNNGV. Using reference TRBV11-2 and TRBJ2-7 for the parts outside the CDR3, the full variable domain is EAGVAQSPRYKIIEKRQSVAFWCNPISGHATLYWYQQILGQGPKLLIQFQNNGVVDDSQLPKDRFSAERLKGVDSTLKIQPAKLEDSAVYLCASSYEGTTGEQYFGPGTRLTVT.

This clone was found once. Other DNA sequences from this sample encode an identical CDR3 as well. The V call is TRBV12-3 or TRBV12-4, the J call TRBJ2-5; D uncertain. The CDR3 is 12 residues long. Trimming stripped 4 bases from V and 1 base from J, with 4 bases between. This chain's CDR3 is CASSWTQETQYF. CDR3 in DNA: TGTGCCAGCAGTTGGACCCAAGAGACCCAGTACTTC.

This clone appeared a single time. The V gene is TRBV24-1, the J gene TRBJ2-1; 10 bases agree with TRBD2. The CDR3 spans 17 residues. Germline V gene sequence: CDR1 KGHDR, CDR2 SFDVKD. The V gene end was trimmed by 5 bases and the J gene end by 0 bases; junction bases not matched to a gene: 6. In nucleotides, the CDR3 is TGTGCCACCAGTGCCCCCTTAGCGGGAGGCTCCTACAATGAGCAGTTCTTC. It specifies CATSAPLAGGSYNEQFF.

Details on this clone: The DNA is left out, because the CDR3 cannot be placed on it with certainty; the CDR3 is given as TCRdb lists it. This chain links TRBV19 with TRBJ2-1; the table calls TRBD2, which could not be checked here. The CDR3 is 13 amino acids long, termini counted. Germline V gene lookup returns CDR1 LNHDA and CDR2 SQIVND (reference sequence). The CDR3 is CASTSGAYNEQFF.

The J gene is TRBJ1-6, the V gene TRBV4-2; 7 bases match TRBD1. The V segment lost 0 bases and the J segment 0 bases; nucleotides outside the gene matches: 5. Germline CDR1 LGHNA, CDR2 YNFKEQ. The CDR3 totals 18 residues. The CDR3 here is CASSQEQGLSSYNSPLHF. For the CDR3, the DNA is TGTGCCAGCAGCCAAGAACAGGGGCTGAGCTCCTATAATTCACCCCTCCACTTT.